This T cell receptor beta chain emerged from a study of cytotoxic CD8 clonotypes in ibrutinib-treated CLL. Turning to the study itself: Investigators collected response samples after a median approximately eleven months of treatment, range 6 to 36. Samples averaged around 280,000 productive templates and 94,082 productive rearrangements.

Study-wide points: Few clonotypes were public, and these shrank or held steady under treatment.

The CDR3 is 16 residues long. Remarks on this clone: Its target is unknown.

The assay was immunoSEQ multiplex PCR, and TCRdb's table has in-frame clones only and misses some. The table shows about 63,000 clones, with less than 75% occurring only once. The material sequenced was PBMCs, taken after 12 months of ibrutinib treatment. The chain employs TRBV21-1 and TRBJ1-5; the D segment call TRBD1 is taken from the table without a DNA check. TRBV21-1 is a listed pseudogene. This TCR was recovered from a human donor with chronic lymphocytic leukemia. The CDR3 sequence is CASSKSWGPSNQPQHF. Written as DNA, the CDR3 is TGTGCCAGCAGCAAGTCGTGGGGGCCAAGCAATCAGCCCCAGCATTTT.